This T cell receptor beta chain was sequenced for a study of T cell repertoires in cytomegalovirus infection. Turning to the study itself: From public TCR beta signatures came an indication of both CMV infection and matching HLA type.

This clonotype was picked up a small number of times. Its antigen is not identified. TCRdb processed the reads anew with MiXCR; each CDR3 protein has one entry. The data show 200,000 to 300,000 distinct CDR3 sequences, about 7% seen once. The V and J ends lost 4 bases and 7 bases respectively, with 11 bases between them. Germline CDR1 is SGHNT and CDR2 is YYREEE (reference sequence). The length of the CDR3 is 12 residues. Study-wide findings and caveats: Dominating the ex vivo response were HLA-C-restricted CMV-specific TCR beta clonotypes. Summed frequency of shared TCR beta families picked out CMV carriers who also had the relevant HLA.

This chain links TRBV5-4 with TRBJ1-1; D is ambiguous. Material: PBMCs. The source is a human donor in good health (CMV status not recorded). Some clones in this sample may be carry-over from other donors' samples. CDR3 nucleotides: TGTGCCAGCAGCCGGGCGGGAGATGAAGCTTTCTTT. Translating gives CASSRAGDEAFF.